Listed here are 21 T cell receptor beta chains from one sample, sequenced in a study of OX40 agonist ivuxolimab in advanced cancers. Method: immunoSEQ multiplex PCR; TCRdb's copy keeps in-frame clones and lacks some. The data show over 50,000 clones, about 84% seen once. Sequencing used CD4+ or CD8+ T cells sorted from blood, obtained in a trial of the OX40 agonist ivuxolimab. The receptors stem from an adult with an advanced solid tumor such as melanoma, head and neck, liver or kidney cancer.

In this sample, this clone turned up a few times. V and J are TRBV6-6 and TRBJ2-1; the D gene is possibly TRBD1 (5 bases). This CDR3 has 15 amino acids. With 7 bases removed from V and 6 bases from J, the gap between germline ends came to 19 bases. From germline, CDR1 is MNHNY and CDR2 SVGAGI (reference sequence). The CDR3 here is CASNLDSQYGNEQFF. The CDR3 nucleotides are TGTGCCAGCAACCTAGACAGTCAGTACGGCAATGAGCAGTTCTTC.

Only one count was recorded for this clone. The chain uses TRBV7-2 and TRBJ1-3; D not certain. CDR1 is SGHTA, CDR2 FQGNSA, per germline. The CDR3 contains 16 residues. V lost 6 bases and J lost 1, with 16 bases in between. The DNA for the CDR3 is TGTGCCAGCAGTCGCTACGGCGGGGAGTCTGGAAACACCATATATTTT. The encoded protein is CASSRYGGESGNTIYF.

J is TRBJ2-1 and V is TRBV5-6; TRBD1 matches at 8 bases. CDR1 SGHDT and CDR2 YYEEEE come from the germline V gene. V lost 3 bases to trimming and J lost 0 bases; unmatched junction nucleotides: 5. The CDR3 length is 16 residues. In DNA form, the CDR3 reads TGTGCCAGCAGCTACAACAGGGGGAGCTCCTACAATGAGCAGTTCTTC. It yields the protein CASSYNRGSSYNEQFF.

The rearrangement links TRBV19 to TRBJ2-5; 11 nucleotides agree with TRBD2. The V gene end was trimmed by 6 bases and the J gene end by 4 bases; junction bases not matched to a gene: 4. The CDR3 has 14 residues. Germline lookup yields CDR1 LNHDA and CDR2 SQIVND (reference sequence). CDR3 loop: CASRLAGVGETQYF. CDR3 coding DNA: TGTGCCAGTAGACTAGCGGGGGTTGGAGAGACCCAGTACTTC.

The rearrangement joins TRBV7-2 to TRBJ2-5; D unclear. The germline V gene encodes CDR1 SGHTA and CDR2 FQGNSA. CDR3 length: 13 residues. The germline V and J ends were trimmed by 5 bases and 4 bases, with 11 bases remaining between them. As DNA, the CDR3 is TGTGCCAGCAGCACCCAAAGGTCAGAGACCCAGTACTTC. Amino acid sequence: CASSTQRSETQYF. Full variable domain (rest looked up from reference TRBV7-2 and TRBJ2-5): GAGVSQSPSNKVTEKGKDVELRCDPISGHTALYWYRQSLGQGLEFLIYFQGNSAPDKSGLPSDRFSAERTGGSVSTLTIQRTQQEDSAVYLCASSTQRSETQYFGPGTRLLVL.

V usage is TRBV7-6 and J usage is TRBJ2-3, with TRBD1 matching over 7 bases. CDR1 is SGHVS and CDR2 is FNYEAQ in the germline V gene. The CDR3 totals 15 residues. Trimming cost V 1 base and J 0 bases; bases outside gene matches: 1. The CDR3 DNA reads TGTGCCAGCAGCTTAGAGGGGGCTAGCACAGATACGCAGTATTTT. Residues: CASSLEGASTDTQYF.

The CDR3 is CASSPDRGGYEQYF. In DNA, the CDR3 is TGTGCCAGCAGCCCGGACAGGGGCGGGTACGAGCAGTACTTC. V usage is TRBV4-2 and J usage is TRBJ2-7; 9 bases map to TRBD1. Germline CDR1 and CDR2: LGHNA and YNFKEQ. This CDR3 comprises 14 residues. V was clipped by 4 bases and J by 4 bases; unmatched bases: 5.

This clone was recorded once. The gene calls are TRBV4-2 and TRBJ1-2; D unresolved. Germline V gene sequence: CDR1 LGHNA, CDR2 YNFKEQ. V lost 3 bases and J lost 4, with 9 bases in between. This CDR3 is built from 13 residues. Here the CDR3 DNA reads TGTGCCAGCAGCCACCGGCAGTCCTATGGCTACACCTTC. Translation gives CASSHRQSYGYTF.

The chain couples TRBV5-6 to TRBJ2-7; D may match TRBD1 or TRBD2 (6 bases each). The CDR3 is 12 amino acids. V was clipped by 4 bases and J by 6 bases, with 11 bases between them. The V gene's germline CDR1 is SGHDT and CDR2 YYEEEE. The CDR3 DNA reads TGTGCCAGCAGCCCACAGGGAGGCGAGCAGTACTTC. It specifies CASSPQGGEQYF.

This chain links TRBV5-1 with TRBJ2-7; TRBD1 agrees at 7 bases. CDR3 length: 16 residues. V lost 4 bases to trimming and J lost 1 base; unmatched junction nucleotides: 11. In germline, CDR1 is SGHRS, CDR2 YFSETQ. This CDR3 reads CASSRTTGTASYEQYF. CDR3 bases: TGCGCCAGCAGCAGAACAACCGGGACAGCATCCTACGAGCAGTACTTC. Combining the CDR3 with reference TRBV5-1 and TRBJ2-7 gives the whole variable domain KAGVTQTPRYLIKTRGQQVTLSCSPISGHRSVSWYQQTPGQGLQFLFEYFSETQRNKGNFPGRFSGRQFSNSRSEMNVSTLELGDSALYLCASSRTTGTASYEQYFGPGTRLTVT.

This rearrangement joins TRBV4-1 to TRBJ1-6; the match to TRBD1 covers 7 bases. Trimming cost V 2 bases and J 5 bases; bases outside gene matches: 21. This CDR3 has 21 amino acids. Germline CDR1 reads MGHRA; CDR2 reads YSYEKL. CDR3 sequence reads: CASSQSPPKTGMKRNNSPLHF. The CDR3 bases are TGCGCCAGCAGCCAATCCCCTCCGAAGACAGGGATGAAAAGAAATAATTCACCCCTCCACTTT.

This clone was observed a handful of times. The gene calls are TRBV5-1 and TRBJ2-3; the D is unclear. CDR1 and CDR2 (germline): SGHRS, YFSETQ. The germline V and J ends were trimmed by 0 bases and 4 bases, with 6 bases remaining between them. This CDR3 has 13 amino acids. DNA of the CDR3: TGCGCCAGCAGCTTGGAAGTATCAGATACGCAGTATTTT. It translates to CASSLEVSDTQYF.

CDR3 sequence (DNA): TGTGCCAGCAGTGACTCCGTGAACACTGAAGCTTTCTTT. As protein: CASSDSVNTEAFF. The genes are TRBV2 and TRBJ1-1; D ambiguous. Trimming cost V 3 bases and J 0 bases, with 5 bases left between them. The CDR3 extends over 13 amino acids. Germline CDR1 reads SNHLY; CDR2 reads FYNNEI.

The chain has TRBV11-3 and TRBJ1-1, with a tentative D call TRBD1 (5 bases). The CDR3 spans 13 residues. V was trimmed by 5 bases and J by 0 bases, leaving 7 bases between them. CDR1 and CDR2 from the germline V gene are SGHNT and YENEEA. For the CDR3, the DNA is TGTGCCAGCAGCATACAGGTGAACACTGAAGCTTTCTTT. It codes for CASSIQVNTEAFF. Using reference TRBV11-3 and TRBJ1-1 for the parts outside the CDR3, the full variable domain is EAGVVQSPRYKIIEKKQPVAFWCNPISGHNTLYWYLQNLGQGPELLIRYENEEAVDDSQLPKDRFSAERLKGVDSTLKIQPAELGDSAVYLCASSIQVNTEAFFGQGTRLTVV.

The CDR3 loop is CASSPEWPQNTGELFF. Written as DNA, the CDR3 is TGTGCCAGCAGCCCTGAGTGGCCTCAGAACACCGGGGAGCTGTTTTTT. The chain combines TRBV11-1 with TRBJ2-2, with D uncertain. The CDR3 length is 16 residues. Germline assignment: CDR1 SGHAT and CDR2 FQDESV (reference sequence). V lost 5 bases to trimming and J lost 1 base, with 14 bases between them.

The CDR3 reads CASSSQTGNTIYF. DNA of the CDR3: TGTGCCAGCAGCTCCCAAACAGGGAACACCATATATTTT. The chain recombines TRBV7-2 with TRBJ1-3; tentative D call: TRBD1 (6 bases). This CDR3 has 13 amino acids. Germline CDR1 is SGHTA and CDR2 is FQGNSA. The V gene lost 4 bases and the J gene lost 7 bases, with 11 bases spanning the gap.

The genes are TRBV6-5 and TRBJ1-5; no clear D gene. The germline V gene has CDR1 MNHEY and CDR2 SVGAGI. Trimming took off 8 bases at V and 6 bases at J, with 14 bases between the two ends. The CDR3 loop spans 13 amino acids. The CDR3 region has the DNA TGTGCCAGCGGAAGGGAGATTAGTCAGCCCCAGCATTTT. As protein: CASGREISQPQHF.

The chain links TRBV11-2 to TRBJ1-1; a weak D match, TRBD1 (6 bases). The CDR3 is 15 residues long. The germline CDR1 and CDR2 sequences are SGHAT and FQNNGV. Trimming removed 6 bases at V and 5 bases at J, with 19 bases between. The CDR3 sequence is CASSSPYQGRTEAFF. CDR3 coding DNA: TGTGCCAGCAGTTCTCCCTACCAGGGGAGGACTGAAGCTTTCTTT. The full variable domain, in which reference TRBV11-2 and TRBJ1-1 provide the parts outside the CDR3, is EAGVAQSPRYKIIEKRQSVAFWCNPISGHATLYWYQQILGQGPKLLIQFQNNGVVDDSQLPKDRFSAERLKGVDSTLKIQPAKLEDSAVYLCASSSPYQGRTEAFFGQGTRLTVV.

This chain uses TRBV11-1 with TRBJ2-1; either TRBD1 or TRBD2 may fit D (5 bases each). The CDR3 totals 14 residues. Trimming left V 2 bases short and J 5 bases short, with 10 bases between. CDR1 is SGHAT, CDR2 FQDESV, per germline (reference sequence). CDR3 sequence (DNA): TGTGCCAGCAGCTTAAGAGGGGACCACAATGAGCAGTTCTTC. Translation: CASSLRGDHNEQFF.

The CDR3 sequence is CASSFGTMNTEAFF. For the CDR3, the DNA is TGTGCCAGCAGCTTCGGGACGATGAACACTGAAGCTTTCTTT. The rearrangement uses TRBV7-2 and TRBJ1-1; D is possibly TRBD1 (5 bases). Trimming removed 3 bases from V and 0 bases from J, with 8 bases in between. The V gene's germline CDR1 is SGHTA and CDR2 FQGNSA. The CDR3 totals 14 residues.

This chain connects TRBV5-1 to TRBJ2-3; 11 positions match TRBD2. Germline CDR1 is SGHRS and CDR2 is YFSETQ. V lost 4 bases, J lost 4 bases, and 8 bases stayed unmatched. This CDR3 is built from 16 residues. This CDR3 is CASSGALAGGADTQYF. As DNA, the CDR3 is TGCGCCAGCAGCGGGGCCCTAGCGGGGGGCGCAGATACGCAGTATTTT.